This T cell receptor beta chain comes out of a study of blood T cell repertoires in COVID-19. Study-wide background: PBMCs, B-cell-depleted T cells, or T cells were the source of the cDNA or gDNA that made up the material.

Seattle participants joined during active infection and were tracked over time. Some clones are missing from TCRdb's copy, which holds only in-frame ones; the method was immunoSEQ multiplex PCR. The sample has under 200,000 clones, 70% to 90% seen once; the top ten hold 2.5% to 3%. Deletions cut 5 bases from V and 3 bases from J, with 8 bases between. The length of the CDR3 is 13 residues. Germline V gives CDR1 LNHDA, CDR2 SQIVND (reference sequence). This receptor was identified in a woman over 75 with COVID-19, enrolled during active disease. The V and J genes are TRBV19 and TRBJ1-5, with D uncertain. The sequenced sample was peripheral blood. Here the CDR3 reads CASSGDTNQPQHF. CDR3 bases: TGTGCCAGTAGTGGTGACACCAATCAGCCCCAGCATTTT.